The rows below give T cell receptor beta chains drawn from one sample of a study of CD8+ T cells in alopecia areata. Using immunoSEQ multiplex PCR, the repertoire was profiled, and TCRdb retains in-frame clones only, with some absent. The sample shows about 37,000 clones, roughly 53% of them seen only once. Source material: CD4+ Tregs sorted from blood. Receptors were obtained from a human donor with alopecia areata. CDR3s include the opening cysteine and the closing phenylalanine or tryptophan. The D gene is left open where the match is weak. The size field is filled for only some rows; it gives once, few, many or a size class.

J gene	clone size	V gene	D gene	CDR3 protein	CDR3 DNA
TRBJ2-5	medium-sized	TRBV7-2	TRBD2	CASRWSGRREETQYF	TGTGCCAGCAGATGGAGCGGGAGGAGGGAAGAGACCCAGTACTTC
TRBJ1-6	NA	TRBV7-6	NA	CASSQSSSEWGYNSPLHF	TGTGCCAGCAGCCAGTCGTCGAGTGAGTGGGGTTATAATTCACCCCTCCACTTT
TRBJ2-1	NA	TRBV7-2	NA	CASSLGPEQFF	TGTGCCAGCAGCCTTGGACCAGAGCAGTTCTTC
TRBJ1-4	NA	TRBV7-2	NA	CASSLGNEKLFF	TGTGCCAGCAGCTTAGGAAATGAAAAACTGTTTTTT
TRBJ1-4	NA	TRBV29-1	NA	CSVQVPAIEKLFF	TGCAGCGTTCAAGTTCCGGCGATTGAAAAACTGTTTTTT
TRBJ2-5	NA	TRBV7-2	NA	CASSLGRVRGETQYF	TGTGCCAGCAGCTTAGGACGGGTGCGTGGGGAGACCCAGTACTTC
TRBJ2-1	NA	TRBV29-1	NA	CSASPILYNEQFF	TGCAGCGCCTCCCCGATTCTCTACAATGAGCAGTTCTTC
TRBJ2-6	NA	TRBV5-4	TRBD2	CASSQAGGLAGVGANVLTF	TGTGCCAGCAGCCAAGCCGGCGGACTAGCGGGAGTGGGGGCCAACGTCCTGACTTTC
TRBJ2-7	NA	TRBV10-3	TRBD1	CAIRPTGPSSYEQYF	TGTGCCATCAGGCCGACAGGGCCGAGCTCCTACGAGCAGTACTTC
TRBJ2-7	NA	TRBV4-3	TRBD2	CASSQDRLIAGGPTYEQYF	TGCGCCAGCAGCCAAGATCGGTTAATAGCGGGAGGGCCGACCTACGAGCAGTACTTC
TRBJ1-1	NA	TRBV20-1	NA	CSAREGGEAFF	TGCAGTGCTAGAGAGGGGGGCGAAGCTTTCTTT